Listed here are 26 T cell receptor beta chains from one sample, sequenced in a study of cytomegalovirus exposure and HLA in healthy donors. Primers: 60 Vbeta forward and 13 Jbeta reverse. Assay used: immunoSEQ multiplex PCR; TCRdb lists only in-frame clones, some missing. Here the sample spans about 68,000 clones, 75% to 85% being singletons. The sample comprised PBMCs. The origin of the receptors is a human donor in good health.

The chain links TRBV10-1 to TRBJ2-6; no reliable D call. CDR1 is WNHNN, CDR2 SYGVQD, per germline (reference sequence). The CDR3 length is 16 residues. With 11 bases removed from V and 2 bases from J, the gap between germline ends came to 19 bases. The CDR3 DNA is TGCGCCCCCCCCGGCCAGCGAGTCACTGGGGCCAACGTCCTGACTTTC. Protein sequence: CAPPGQRVTGANVLTF.

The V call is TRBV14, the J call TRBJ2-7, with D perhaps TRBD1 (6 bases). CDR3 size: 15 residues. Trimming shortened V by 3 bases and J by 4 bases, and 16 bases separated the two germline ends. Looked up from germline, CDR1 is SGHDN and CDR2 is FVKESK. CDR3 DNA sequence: TGTGCCAGCAGCCATTGGGACATTGGGGATTACGAGCAGTACTTC. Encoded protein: CASSHWDIGDYEQYF.

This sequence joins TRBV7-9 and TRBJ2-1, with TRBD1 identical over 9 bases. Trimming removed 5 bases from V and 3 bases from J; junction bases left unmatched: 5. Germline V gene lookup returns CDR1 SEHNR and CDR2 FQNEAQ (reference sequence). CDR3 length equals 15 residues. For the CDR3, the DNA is TGTGCCAGCAGCCCGGGACAGGGCGACTACAATGAGCAGTTCTTC. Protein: CASSPGQGDYNEQFF.

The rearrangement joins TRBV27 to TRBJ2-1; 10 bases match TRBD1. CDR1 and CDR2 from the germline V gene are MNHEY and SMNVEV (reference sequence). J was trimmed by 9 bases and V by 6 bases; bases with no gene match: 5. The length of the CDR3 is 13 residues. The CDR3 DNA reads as TGTGCCAGCAGGGGTCGGGACAGGGGTGAGCAGTTCTTC. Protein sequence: CASRGRDRGEQFF.

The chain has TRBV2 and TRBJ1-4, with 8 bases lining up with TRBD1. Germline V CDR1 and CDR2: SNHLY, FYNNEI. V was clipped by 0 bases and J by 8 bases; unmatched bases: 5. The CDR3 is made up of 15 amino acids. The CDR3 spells CASSEADREREKLFF. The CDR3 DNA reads TGTGCCAGCAGTGAAGCGGACAGGGAAAGGGAAAAACTGTTTTTT.

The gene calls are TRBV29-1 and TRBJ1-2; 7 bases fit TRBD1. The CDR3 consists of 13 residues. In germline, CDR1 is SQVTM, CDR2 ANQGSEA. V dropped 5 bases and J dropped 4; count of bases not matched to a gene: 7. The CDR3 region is CSVLGTESYGYTF. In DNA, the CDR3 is TGCAGCGTTCTTGGGACAGAGAGCTATGGCTACACCTTC.

The CDR3 sequence is CASSVQGYDNEQFF. As DNA, the CDR3 is TGTGCCAGCAGCGTACAGGGGTATGACAATGAGCAGTTCTTC. The chain links TRBV9 to TRBJ2-1; TRBD1 might be the D (6 bases). V was clipped by 1 base and J by 5 bases, with 10 bases between them. CDR3 length equals 14 residues. CDR1 and CDR2 from the germline V gene are SGDLS and YYNGEE.

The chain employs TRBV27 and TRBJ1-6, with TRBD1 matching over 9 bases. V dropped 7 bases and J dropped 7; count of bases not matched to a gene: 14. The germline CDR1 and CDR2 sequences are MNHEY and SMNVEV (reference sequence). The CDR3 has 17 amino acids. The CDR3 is CASTPGQGRGANSPLHF. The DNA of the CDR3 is TGTGCCAGCACCCCGGGACAGGGCCGAGGCGCAAATTCACCCCTCCACTTT.

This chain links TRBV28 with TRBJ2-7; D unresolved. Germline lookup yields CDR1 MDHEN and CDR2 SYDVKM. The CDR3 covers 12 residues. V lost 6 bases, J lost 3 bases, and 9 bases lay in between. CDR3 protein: CASSLNSYEQYF. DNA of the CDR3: TGTGCCAGCAGCCTTAATAGCTACGAGCAGTACTTC.

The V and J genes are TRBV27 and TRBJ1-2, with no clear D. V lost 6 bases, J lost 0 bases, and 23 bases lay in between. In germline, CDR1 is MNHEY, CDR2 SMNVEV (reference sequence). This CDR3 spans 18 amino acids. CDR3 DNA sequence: TGTGCCAGCAGGATCCCATCCGTTCTATTAGGAGCTAACTATGGCTACACCTTC. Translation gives CASRIPSVLLGANYGYTF.

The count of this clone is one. CDR3: CASTTGQGSYNEQFF. The CDR3 coding sequence is TGTGCCTCTACCACGGGACAGGGGTCCTACAATGAGCAGTTCTTC. This chain connects TRBV9 to TRBJ2-1; 10 nucleotides line up with TRBD1. This CDR3 is built from 15 residues. With V trimmed by 10 bases and J by 1 base, 8 bases remained unmatched. Germline assignment: CDR1 SGDLS and CDR2 YYNGEE.

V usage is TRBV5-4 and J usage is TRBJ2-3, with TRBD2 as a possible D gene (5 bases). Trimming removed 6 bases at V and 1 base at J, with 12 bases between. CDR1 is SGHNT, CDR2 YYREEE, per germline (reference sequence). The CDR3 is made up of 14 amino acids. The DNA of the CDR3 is TGTGCCAGCACCGTGAGGGCCCGCACAGATACGCAGTATTTT. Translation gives CASTVRARTDTQYF.

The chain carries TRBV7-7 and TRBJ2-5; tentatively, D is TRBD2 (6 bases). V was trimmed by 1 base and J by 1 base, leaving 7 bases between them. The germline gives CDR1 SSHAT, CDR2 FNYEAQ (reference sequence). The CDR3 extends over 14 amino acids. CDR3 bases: TGTGCCAGCAGCTTAGGGGGGGTCCAAGAGACCCAGTACTTC. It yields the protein CASSLGGVQETQYF.

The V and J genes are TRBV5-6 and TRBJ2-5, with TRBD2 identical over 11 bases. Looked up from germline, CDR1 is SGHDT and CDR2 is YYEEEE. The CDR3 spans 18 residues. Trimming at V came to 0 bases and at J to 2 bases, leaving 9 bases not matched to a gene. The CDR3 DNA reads TGTGCCAGCAGCTTGGAAGGGCTAGCGGGGGGCTTTCAAGAGACCCAGTACTTC. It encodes CASSLEGLAGGFQETQYF.

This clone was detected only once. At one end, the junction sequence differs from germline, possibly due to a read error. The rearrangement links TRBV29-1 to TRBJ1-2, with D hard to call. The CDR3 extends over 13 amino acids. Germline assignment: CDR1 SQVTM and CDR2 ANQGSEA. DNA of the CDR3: TGCAGCGTTGAAACGGCCTCTAACTATGGCTACCCCTTC. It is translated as CSVETASNYGYPF.

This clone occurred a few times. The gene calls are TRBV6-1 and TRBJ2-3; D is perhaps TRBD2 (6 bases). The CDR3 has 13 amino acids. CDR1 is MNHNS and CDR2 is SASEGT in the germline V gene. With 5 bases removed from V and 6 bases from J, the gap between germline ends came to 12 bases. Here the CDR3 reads CASSWRGGDTQYF. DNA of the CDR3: TGTGCCAGCAGTTGGAGGGGTGGGGATACGCAGTATTTT.

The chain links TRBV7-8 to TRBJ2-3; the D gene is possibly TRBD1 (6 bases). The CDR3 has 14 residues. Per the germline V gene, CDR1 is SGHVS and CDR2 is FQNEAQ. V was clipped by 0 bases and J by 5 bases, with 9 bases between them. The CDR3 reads CASSLATRGDTQYF. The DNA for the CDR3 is TGTGCCAGCAGCTTAGCGACCAGGGGAGATACGCAGTATTTT.

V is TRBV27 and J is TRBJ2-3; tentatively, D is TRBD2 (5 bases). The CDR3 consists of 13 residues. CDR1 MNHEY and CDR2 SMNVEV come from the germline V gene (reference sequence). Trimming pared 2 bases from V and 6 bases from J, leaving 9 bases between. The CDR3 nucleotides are TGTGCCAGCAGTTTAGAGAGGAGGGATACGCAGTATTTT. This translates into CASSLERRDTQYF.

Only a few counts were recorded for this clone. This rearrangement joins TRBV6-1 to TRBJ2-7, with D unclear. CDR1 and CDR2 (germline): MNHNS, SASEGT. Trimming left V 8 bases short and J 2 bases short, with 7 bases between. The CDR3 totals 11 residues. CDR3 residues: CASDITYEQYF. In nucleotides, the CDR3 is TGTGCCAGCGACATTACCTACGAGCAGTACTTC.

Here the CDR3 reads CASRDRDRGTDTQYF. CDR3 nucleotide sequence: TGTGCCAGCAGGGACCGGGACAGGGGCACAGATACGCAGTATTTT. This rearrangement joins TRBV6-6 to TRBJ2-3; 9 positions match TRBD1. Germline-derived CDR1 and CDR2 are MNHNY and SVGAGI (reference sequence). This CDR3 contains 15 residues. After removal of 6 bases from V and 1 base from J, the junction contained 5 bases not matched to a gene.

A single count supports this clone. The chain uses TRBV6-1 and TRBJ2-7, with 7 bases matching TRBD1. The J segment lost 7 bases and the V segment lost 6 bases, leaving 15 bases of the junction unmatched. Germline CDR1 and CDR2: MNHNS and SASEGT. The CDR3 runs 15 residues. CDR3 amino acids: CASSPGQWFLWEQYF. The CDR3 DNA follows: TGTGCCAGCAGCCCGGGACAGTGGTTTTTGTGGGAGCAGTACTTC.

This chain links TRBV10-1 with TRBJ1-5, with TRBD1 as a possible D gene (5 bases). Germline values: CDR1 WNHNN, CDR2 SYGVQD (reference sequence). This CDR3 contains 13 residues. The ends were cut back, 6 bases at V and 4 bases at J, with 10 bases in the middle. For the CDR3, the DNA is TGCGCCAGCAGCGACAGAGTGAATCAGCCCCAGCATTTT. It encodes CASSDRVNQPQHF.

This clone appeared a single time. DNA for the CDR3: TGTGCCAGCAGCCGCTCTCTAGCGGGGGGGCCTGGAGAGACCCAGTACTTC. The encoded protein is CASSRSLAGGPGETQYF. The chain employs TRBV7-8 and TRBJ2-5; 12 bases are shared with TRBD2. The junction had 11 bases not matched to a gene; V was cut back by 5 bases and J by 4 bases. The CDR3 is 17 residues long. Germline assignment: CDR1 SGHVS and CDR2 FQNEAQ.

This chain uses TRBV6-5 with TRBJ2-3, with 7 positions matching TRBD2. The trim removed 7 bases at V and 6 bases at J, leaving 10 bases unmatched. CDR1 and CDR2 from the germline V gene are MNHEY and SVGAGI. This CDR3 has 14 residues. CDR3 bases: TGTGCCAGCACCAACTGGGGGGGGAGGGATACGCAGTATTTT. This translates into CASTNWGGRDTQYF.

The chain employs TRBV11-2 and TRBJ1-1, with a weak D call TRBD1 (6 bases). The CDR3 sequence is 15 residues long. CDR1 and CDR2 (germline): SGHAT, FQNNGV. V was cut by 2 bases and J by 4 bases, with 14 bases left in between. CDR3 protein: CASSLHAGALTEAFF. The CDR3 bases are TGTGCCAGCAGCTTACATGCGGGGGCTCTCACTGAAGCTTTCTTT.

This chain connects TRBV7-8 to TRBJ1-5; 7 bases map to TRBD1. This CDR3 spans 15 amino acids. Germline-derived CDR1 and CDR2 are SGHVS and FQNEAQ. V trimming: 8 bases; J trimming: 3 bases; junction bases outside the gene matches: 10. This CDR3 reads CASVRDRALNQPQHF. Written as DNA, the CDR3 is TGTGCCAGCGTCCGTGACAGGGCTCTCAATCAGCCCCAGCATTTT.